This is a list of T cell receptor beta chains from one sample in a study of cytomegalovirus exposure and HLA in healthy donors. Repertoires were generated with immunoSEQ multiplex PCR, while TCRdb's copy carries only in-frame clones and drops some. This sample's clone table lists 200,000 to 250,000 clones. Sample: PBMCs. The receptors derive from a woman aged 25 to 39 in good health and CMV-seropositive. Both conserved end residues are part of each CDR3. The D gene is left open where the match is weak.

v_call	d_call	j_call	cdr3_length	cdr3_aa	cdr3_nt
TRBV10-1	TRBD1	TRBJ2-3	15	CASSDHTGELDTQYF	TGCGCCAGCAGTGACCATACAGGGGAACTGGATACGCAGTATTTT
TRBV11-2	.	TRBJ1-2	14	CASSLDRGPYGYTF	TGTGCCAGCAGCTTAGACAGGGGACCCTATGGCTACACCTTC
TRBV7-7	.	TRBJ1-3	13	CASSPGSGNTIYF	TGTGCCAGCAGCCCGGGTTCTGGAAACACCATATATTTT
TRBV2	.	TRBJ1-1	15	CASSEMQGMNTEAFF	TGTGCCAGCAGTGAAATGCAGGGGATGAACACTGAAGCTTTCTTT
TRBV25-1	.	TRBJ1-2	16	CASSEPDRSDHYGYTF	TGTGCCAGCAGTGAACCCGACAGGTCGGACCACTATGGCTACACCTTC
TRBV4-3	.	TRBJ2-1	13	CASSQEQDNEQFF	TGCGCCAGCAGCCAGGAACAGGACAATGAGCAGTTCTTC
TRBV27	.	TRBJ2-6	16	CASSLFPSSGANVLTF	TGTGCCAGCAGTTTATTTCCTTCCTCTGGGGCCAACGTCCTGACTTTC
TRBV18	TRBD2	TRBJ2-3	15	CASSPGLESTDTQYF	TGTGCCAGCTCACCAGGACTAGAGAGCACAGATACGCAGTATTTT
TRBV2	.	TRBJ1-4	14	CASRTGTTNEKLFF	TGTGCCAGCCGGACGGGGACAACTAATGAAAAACTGTTTTTT
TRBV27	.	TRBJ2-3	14	CASSPSDWTDTQYF	TGTGCCAGCAGCCCCTCGGACTGGACAGATACGCAGTATTTT
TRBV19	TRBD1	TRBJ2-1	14	CASSSGQADNEQFF	TGTGCCAGTAGTAGTGGACAGGCAGACAATGAGCAGTTCTTC
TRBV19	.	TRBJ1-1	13	CASSLFSNTEAFF	TGTGCCAGTAGTCTCTTCTCGAACACTGAAGCTTTCTTT
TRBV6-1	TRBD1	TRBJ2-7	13	CASSEQGVYEQYF	TGTGCCAGCAGTGAACAGGGGGTCTACGAGCAGTACTTC
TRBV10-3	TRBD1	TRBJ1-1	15	CAISQQTGVGTEAFF	TGTGCCATCAGTCAGCAGACAGGGGTTGGTACTGAAGCTTTCTTT
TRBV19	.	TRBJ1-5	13	CATQRQFNQPQHF	TGTGCCACCCAGAGACAGTTCAATCAGCCCCAGCATTTT
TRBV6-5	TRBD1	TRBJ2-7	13	CASKRYRGHEQYF	TGTGCCAGCAAGAGGTACAGGGGCCACGAGCAGTACTTC
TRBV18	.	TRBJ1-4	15	CASSPVQGLMEKLFF	TGTGCCAGCTCACCCGTCCAGGGCCTCATGGAAAAACTGTTTTTT
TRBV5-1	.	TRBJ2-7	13	CASSLNRAYEQYF	TGCGCCAGCAGCTTGAACAGGGCCTACGAGCAGTACTTC
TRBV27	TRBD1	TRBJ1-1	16	CASSRRDRGMNTEAFF	TGTGCCAGCAGCCGCCGGGACAGGGGAATGAACACTGAAGCTTTCTTT
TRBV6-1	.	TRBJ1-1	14	CASSESGRGTEAFF	TGTGCCAGCAGTGAGTCAGGGAGGGGAACTGAAGCTTTCTTT